These T cell receptor beta chains were read from a single sample in a study of cytomegalovirus exposure and HLA in healthy donors. Produced via immunoSEQ multiplex PCR; TCRdb's table is partial and in-frame only. This table has some 110,000 clones, 10% appearing once. Sequenced input: PBMCs. The receptors derive from a middle-aged man in good health and CMV-seropositive. CDR3s include the opening cysteine and the closing phenylalanine or tryptophan. The D gene is left open where the match is weak. A clone size is listed for some rows: how often the clone was seen (once, few, many), or a class if it is expanded.

v_gene: TRBV6-6; len: 11; j_gene: TRBJ1-1; abundance: .; d_gene: .; CDR3aa: CASRRVTEAFF; CDR3nt: TGTGCCAGCAGGAGGGTTACTGAAGCTTTCTTT
v_gene: TRBV7-9; len: 15; j_gene: TRBJ2-3; abundance: few; d_gene: TRBD1; CDR3aa: CASTEYAGGADTQYF; CDR3nt: TGTGCCAGCACCGAGTATGCAGGGGGCGCAGATACGCAGTATTTT
v_gene: TRBV5-6; len: 17; j_gene: TRBJ2-1; abundance: few; d_gene: TRBD2; CDR3aa: CASSWGLAGEASNEQFF; CDR3nt: TGTGCCAGCAGCTGGGGACTAGCGGGAGAGGCCTCCAATGAGCAGTTCTTC
v_gene: TRBV5-1; len: 15; j_gene: TRBJ2-3; abundance: few; d_gene: .; CDR3aa: CASSLDGGPTDTQYF; CDR3nt: TGCGCCAGCAGTCTGGACGGGGGGCCGACAGATACGCAGTATTTT
v_gene: TRBV9; len: 14; j_gene: TRBJ1-4; abundance: few; d_gene: TRBD1; CDR3aa: CASSVDGQEKKLFF; CDR3nt: TGTGCCAGCAGCGTAGATGGACAGGAGAAAAAACTGTTTTTT
v_gene: TRBV25-1; len: 13; j_gene: TRBJ1-1; abundance: .; d_gene: TRBD1; CDR3aa: CASSGYRGTEAFF; CDR3nt: TGTGCCAGCAGTGGGTACAGGGGCACTGAAGCTTTCTTT
v_gene: TRBV5-4; len: 14; j_gene: TRBJ1-1; abundance: few; d_gene: .; CDR3aa: CASSLQGGTPEAFF; CDR3nt: TGTGCCAGCAGCCTGCAGGGAGGGACCCCTGAAGCTTTCTTT
v_gene: TRBV11-3; len: 14; j_gene: TRBJ1-1; abundance: .; d_gene: .; CDR3aa: CASSSTGVNTEAFF; CDR3nt: TGTGCCAGCAGCTCTACAGGAGTGAACACTGAAGCTTTCTTT
v_gene: TRBV7-7; len: 16; j_gene: TRBJ2-5; abundance: .; d_gene: .; CDR3aa: CASSLGRTIGEETQYF; CDR3nt: TGTGCTAGCAGCTTAGGGCGGACAATAGGGGAAGAGACCCAGTACTTC
v_gene: TRBV28; len: 14; j_gene: TRBJ1-4; abundance: .; d_gene: .; CDR3aa: CASSILQGSEKLFF; CDR3nt: TGTGCCAGCAGTATTCTACAGGGTAGCGAAAAACTGTTTTTT
v_gene: TRBV28; len: 16; j_gene: TRBJ2-1; abundance: .; d_gene: .; CDR3aa: CASSNYRVVAGNEQFF; CDR3nt: TGTGCCAGCTCAAACTACAGGGTAGTCGCGGGCAATGAGCAGTTCTTC
v_gene: TRBV7-8; len: 16; j_gene: TRBJ2-5; abundance: .; d_gene: .; CDR3aa: CASSLGSLGGVETQYF; CDR3nt: TGTGCCAGCAGCTTAGGATCACTAGGGGGGGTGGAGACCCAGTACTTC
v_gene: TRBV5-4; len: 14; j_gene: TRBJ2-5; abundance: .; d_gene: .; CDR3aa: CASSHDDRQETQYF; CDR3nt: TGTGCCAGCAGCCACGATGACAGACAAGAGACCCAGTACTTC
v_gene: TRBV19; len: 17; j_gene: TRBJ2-7; abundance: few; d_gene: TRBD1; CDR3aa: CASSTQLLRDSLYEQYF; CDR3nt: TGTGCCAGTAGTACTCAACTCCTACGGGACAGCTTATACGAGCAGTACTTC
v_gene: TRBV6-1; len: 13; j_gene: TRBJ1-2; abundance: few; d_gene: .; CDR3aa: CASGRGGRDGYTF; CDR3nt: TGTGCCAGCGGGAGAGGGGGGAGGGATGGCTACACCTTC
v_gene: TRBV5-1; len: 13; j_gene: TRBJ2-1; abundance: few; d_gene: .; CDR3aa: CASSSGLLNEQFF; CDR3nt: TGCGCCAGCAGCTCGGGACTCCTAAATGAGCAGTTCTTC
v_gene: TRBV7-3; len: 15; j_gene: TRBJ2-5; abundance: few; d_gene: TRBD2; CDR3aa: CASSLVSGRSETQYF; CDR3nt: TGTGCCAGCAGCTTAGTAAGCGGGAGGTCGGAGACCCAGTACTTC
v_gene: TRBV5-1; len: 15; j_gene: TRBJ1-5; abundance: .; d_gene: .; CDR3aa: CASSPEGHSNQPQHF; CDR3nt: TGCGCCAGCAGCCCTGAGGGCCATAGCAATCAGCCCCAGCATTTT
v_gene: TRBV10-3; len: 15; j_gene: TRBJ2-1; abundance: few; d_gene: TRBD2; CDR3aa: CAITSGRGTYNEQFF; CDR3nt: TGTGCCATCACTAGCGGGAGGGGAACCTACAATGAGCAGTTCTTC
v_gene: TRBV5-6; len: 17; j_gene: TRBJ1-4; abundance: few; d_gene: TRBD1; CDR3aa: CASSLGQGLLLNEKLFF; CDR3nt: TGTGCCAGCAGCTTGGGACAGGGGCTTTTACTTAATGAAAAACTGTTTTTT
v_gene: TRBV5-4; len: 16; j_gene: TRBJ2-3; abundance: few; d_gene: TRBD2; CDR3aa: CASSRAGTSGTDTQYF; CDR3nt: TGTGCCAGCAGCAGAGCCGGGACTAGCGGCACAGATACGCAGTATTTT
v_gene: TRBV6-1; len: 12; j_gene: TRBJ2-7; abundance: .; d_gene: .; CDR3aa: CASVWRTYEQYF; CDR3nt: TGTGCCAGCGTTTGGCGGACCTACGAGCAGTACTTC
v_gene: TRBV7-6; len: 18; j_gene: TRBJ2-3; abundance: .; d_gene: TRBD2; CDR3aa: CASSQRTSGRARTDTQYF; CDR3nt: TGTGCCAGCAGCCAAAGGACTAGCGGGAGGGCCCGGACAGATACGCAGTATTTT
v_gene: TRBV19; len: 15; j_gene: TRBJ2-1; abundance: few; d_gene: TRBD2; CDR3aa: CASTRDSGTYNEQFF; CDR3nt: TGTGCCAGTACCAGGGATAGCGGGACTTACAATGAGCAGTTCTTC
v_gene: TRBV18; len: 17; j_gene: TRBJ1-3; abundance: .; d_gene: .; CDR3aa: CASSPMTGDNSGNTIYF; CDR3nt: TGTGCCAGCTCACCAATGACAGGAGATAACTCTGGAAACACCATATATTTT
v_gene: TRBV6-5; len: 15; j_gene: TRBJ2-6; abundance: few; d_gene: .; CDR3aa: CASSFAGDGANVLTF; CDR3nt: TGTGCCAGCTCCTTCGCAGGGGACGGGGCCAACGTCCTGACTTTC
v_gene: TRBV30; len: 14; j_gene: TRBJ1-6; abundance: .; d_gene: .; CDR3aa: CAFRLQLLYSPLHF; CDR3nt: TGTGCCTTCCGACTGCAATTGCTCTATTCACCCCTCCACTTT
v_gene: TRBV19; len: 13; j_gene: TRBJ1-1; abundance: few; d_gene: .; CDR3aa: CASRARDRTEAFF; CDR3nt: TGTGCCAGTAGGGCGAGGGATAGGACTGAAGCTTTCTTT
v_gene: TRBV30; len: 16; j_gene: TRBJ2-1; abundance: .; d_gene: TRBD2; CDR3aa: CAWSVKTGLAVAEQFF; CDR3nt: TGTGCCTGGAGTGTTAAAACGGGACTAGCGGTCGCCGAGCAGTTCTTC
v_gene: TRBV6-5; len: 15; j_gene: TRBJ2-5; abundance: few; d_gene: TRBD2; CDR3aa: CASSQSGTNKETQYF; CDR3nt: TGTGCCAGCAGCCAATCGGGGACTAATAAAGAGACCCAGTACTTC
v_gene: TRBV7-2; len: 12; j_gene: TRBJ2-1; abundance: .; d_gene: .; CDR3aa: CASSQYKGEQFF; CDR3nt: TGTGCCAGCAGCCAATATAAGGGGGAGCAGTTCTTC
v_gene: TRBV25-1; len: 13; j_gene: TRBJ2-7; abundance: few; d_gene: .; CDR3aa: CASGGTPRYEQYF; CDR3nt: TGTGCCAGTGGCGGGACTCCGCGTTACGAGCAGTACTTC
v_gene: TRBV6-5; len: 14; j_gene: TRBJ2-7; abundance: .; d_gene: .; CDR3aa: CASLGAGPSYEQYF; CDR3nt: TGTGCCAGCCTAGGGGCAGGGCCGTCCTACGAGCAGTACTTC
v_gene: TRBV2; len: 12; j_gene: TRBJ2-7; abundance: few; d_gene: .; CDR3aa: CASSAQGREQYF; CDR3nt: TGTGCCAGCAGTGCACAGGGCCGCGAGCAGTACTTC
v_gene: TRBV15; len: 15; j_gene: TRBJ2-7; abundance: few; d_gene: .; CDR3aa: CATSNAEGVSYEQYF; CDR3nt: TGTGCCACCAGCAACGCCGAGGGAGTTTCCTACGAGCAGTACTTC
v_gene: TRBV11-1; len: 14; j_gene: TRBJ2-1; abundance: few; d_gene: TRBD2; CDR3aa: CASSLAAGGDEQFF; CDR3nt: TGTGCCAGCAGCTTAGCAGCGGGAGGCGATGAGCAGTTCTTC
v_gene: TRBV29-1; len: 14; j_gene: TRBJ2-7; abundance: few; d_gene: TRBD2; CDR3aa: CSVEIPSGSYEQYF; CDR3nt: TGCAGCGTTGAAATTCCTAGCGGGAGCTACGAGCAGTACTTC
v_gene: TRBV6-5; len: 16; j_gene: TRBJ1-1; abundance: few; d_gene: .; CDR3aa: CASSYRSGRGNTEAFF; CDR3nt: TGTGCCAGCAGTTACCGGTCTGGGCGGGGGAACACTGAAGCTTTCTTT
v_gene: TRBV28; len: 15; j_gene: TRBJ1-2; abundance: few; d_gene: .; CDR3aa: CASSFSGGRHYGYTF; CDR3nt: TGTGCCAGCAGTTTTTCCGGGGGTAGACACTATGGCTACACCTTC
v_gene: TRBV11-2; len: 15; j_gene: TRBJ1-3; abundance: .; d_gene: .; CDR3aa: CASSLIRGFGNTIYF; CDR3nt: TGTGCCAGCAGCTTAATCAGGGGATTTGGAAACACCATATATTTT
v_gene: TRBV10-3; len: 13; j_gene: TRBJ2-7; abundance: .; d_gene: .; CDR3aa: CASRPGIESEQYF; CDR3nt: TGTGCCTCACGACCGGGGATTGAATCCGAGCAGTACTTC
v_gene: TRBV7-9; len: 11; j_gene: TRBJ2-7; abundance: .; d_gene: .; CDR3aa: CASSLVSEQYF; CDR3nt: TGTGCCAGCAGCTTAGTGAGCGAGCAGTACTTC
v_gene: TRBV27; len: 15; j_gene: TRBJ2-3; abundance: few; d_gene: TRBD2; CDR3aa: CASSLTSGIGDTQYF; CDR3nt: TGTGCCAGCAGTTTAACTAGCGGGATCGGGGATACGCAGTATTTT
v_gene: TRBV7-2; len: 14; j_gene: TRBJ2-7; abundance: .; d_gene: .; CDR3aa: CASSFTGSSYEQYF; CDR3nt: TGTGCCAGCAGCTTCACAGGGAGCTCCTACGAGCAGTACTTC
v_gene: TRBV2; len: 16; j_gene: TRBJ2-1; abundance: few; d_gene: .; CDR3aa: CAGLRGGDNSYNEQFF; CDR3nt: TGTGCCGGATTAAGGGGAGGGGACAACTCCTACAATGAGCAGTTCTTC
v_gene: TRBV2; len: 14; j_gene: TRBJ2-4; abundance: .; d_gene: TRBD2; CDR3aa: CASRPLAARNIQYF; CDR3nt: TGTGCCAGCAGACCCCTAGCGGCCCGAAACATTCAGTACTTC
v_gene: TRBV27; len: 17; j_gene: TRBJ2-6; abundance: few; d_gene: TRBD1; CDR3aa: CASTTDRVTFGANVLTF; CDR3nt: TGTGCCAGCACCACCGACAGGGTAACGTTCGGGGCCAACGTCCTGACTTTC
v_gene: TRBV7-8; len: 14; j_gene: TRBJ1-1; abundance: .; d_gene: .; CDR3aa: CASSLVAGNTEAFF; CDR3nt: TGTGCCAGCAGCTTGGTGGCGGGCAACACTGAAGCTTTCTTT
v_gene: TRBV7-2; len: 14; j_gene: TRBJ2-7; abundance: few; d_gene: .; CDR3aa: CASSLRGSRGEQYF; CDR3nt: TGTGCCAGCAGCTTACGAGGGAGTCGTGGCGAGCAGTACTTC
v_gene: TRBV19; len: 18; j_gene: TRBJ2-1; abundance: .; d_gene: TRBD2; CDR3aa: CASRIRASGRGNTYEQFF; CDR3nt: TGTGCCAGTAGGATTCGGGCTAGCGGGAGAGGCAATACGTATGAGCAGTTCTTC
v_gene: TRBV29-1; len: 13; j_gene: TRBJ1-4; abundance: few; d_gene: TRBD1; CDR3aa: CSVFPGTGEKLFF; CDR3nt: TGCAGCGTTTTTCCCGGGACAGGCGAAAAACTGTTTTTT
v_gene: TRBV6-1; len: 15; j_gene: TRBJ2-1; abundance: few; d_gene: TRBD2; CDR3aa: CASRETSGSGNEQFF; CDR3nt: TGTGCCAGCAGAGAAACTAGCGGGAGTGGAAATGAGCAGTTCTTC
v_gene: TRBV4-3; len: 18; j_gene: TRBJ2-2; abundance: .; d_gene: .; CDR3aa: CASSQEYQESGNTGELFF; CDR3nt: TGCGCCAGCAGCCAGGAATATCAGGAATCCGGGAACACCGGGGAGCTGTTTTTT